These 12 T cell receptor beta chains came from one sample sequenced in a study of blood T cell repertoires in COVID-19. Assay: immunoSEQ multiplex PCR; the TCRdb copy retains only in-frame clones and omits some. The sample records roughly 250,000 clones, around 82% being singletons. Sequences were obtained from peripheral blood. Receptor source: a human donor with COVID-19, enrolled during active disease. The donor label of this sample is uncertain.

J is TRBJ2-3 and V is TRBV18, with 9 nucleotides matching TRBD1. The CDR3 is made up of 17 amino acids. The V gene end was trimmed by 1 base and the J gene end by 0 bases; junction bases not matched to a gene: 5. The germline gives CDR1 KGHSH, CDR2 LQKENI. CDR3 nucleotides: TGTGCCAGCTCACCACGGAGGACAGGGGAGAGCACAGATACGCAGTATTTT. Translation: CASSPRRTGESTDTQYF. The full variable domain, its missing parts supplied by reference TRBV18 and TRBJ2-3, is NAGVMQNPRHLVRRRGQEARLRCSPMKGHSHVYWYRQLPEEGLKFMVYLQKENIIDESGMPKERFSAEFPKEGPSILRIQQVVRGDSAAYFCASSPRRTGESTDTQYFGPGTRLTVL.

This chain links TRBV18 with TRBJ2-1; TRBD2 is a possible D gene (5 bases). Germline V gene lookup returns CDR1 KGHSH and CDR2 LQKENI. V was shortened by 4 bases and J by 2 bases, with 12 bases between the two germline ends. This CDR3 spans 15 amino acids. CDR3 protein: CASSRGSSAYNEQFF. The CDR3 DNA reads as TGTGCCAGCTCACGCGGGTCAAGTGCCTACAATGAGCAGTTCTTC.

The rearrangement joins TRBV24-1 to TRBJ1-4, with D possibly TRBD1 on 6 matching bases. CDR1 is KGHDR, CDR2 SFDVKD, per germline. V dropped 9 bases and J dropped 7 bases, with 14 bases sitting between them. The CDR3 length is 13 residues. CDR3 in amino acids: CATRDNESEKLFF. The CDR3 DNA sequence: TGTGCCACCCGGGACAATGAAAGTGAAAAACTGTTTTTT.

This clone was seen once. The chain has TRBV10-3 and TRBJ2-3; TRBD2 is a possible D gene (6 bases). Trimming took off 6 bases at V and 4 bases at J, with 14 bases between the two ends. Germline CDR1 is ENHRY and CDR2 is SYGVKD. CDR3 size: 14 residues. CDR3 residues: CAIRPGGIADTQYF. CDR3 DNA sequence: TGTGCCATCAGACCCGGAGGGATAGCAGATACGCAGTATTTT.

The chain couples TRBV2 to TRBJ2-5; D gene unclear. Germline values: CDR1 SNHLY, CDR2 FYNNEI. The CDR3 totals 13 residues. V lost 7 bases and J 0 bases, leaving 9 bases between the germline ends. CDR3 amino acids: CASNPSDQETQYF. CDR3 DNA: TGTGCCAGCAATCCCTCTGACCAAGAGACCCAGTACTTC.

The chain is built from TRBV4-2 and TRBJ1-1; tentative D call: TRBD1 (5 bases). CDR1 and CDR2 (germline): LGHNA, YNFKEQ. V lost 0 bases and J 0 bases, leaving 20 bases between the germline ends. The CDR3 has 19 amino acids. The CDR3 nucleotides are TGTGCCAGCAGCCAAGATCCGGGAGCCCTGGGGGATATGAACACTGAAGCTTTCTTT. Amino acids: CASSQDPGALGDMNTEAFF.

V gene TRBV2 combines with J gene TRBJ2-5; possibly TRBD2 for D (6 bases). The V end lost 8 bases, the J end lost 6 bases, and 19 bases lay between the germline ends. The CDR3 consists of 14 residues. The germline V gene encodes CDR1 SNHLY and CDR2 FYNNEI. The CDR3 region has the DNA TGTGCCAGCGGTAGGGGTGGAGGGATGAAGACCCAGTACTTC. It is translated as CASGRGGGMKTQYF. The full variable domain, with the rest looked up from reference TRBV2 and TRBJ2-5, is EPEVTQTPSHQVTQMGQEVILRCVPISNHLYFYWYRQILGQKVEFLVSFYNNEISEKSEIFDDQFSVERPDGSNFTLKIRSTKLEDSAMYFCASGRGGGMKTQYFGPGTRLLVL.

This clone has only one observation. This rearrangement joins TRBV19 to TRBJ1-6; a weak D match, TRBD1 (5 bases). The germline gives CDR1 LNHDA, CDR2 SQIVND (reference sequence). Trimming removed 6 bases from V and 7 bases from J, with 13 bases in between. There are 14 residues in the CDR3. The CDR3 spells CASRDRGGNSPLHF. The CDR3 DNA sequence: TGTGCCAGTAGAGATAGGGGAGGCAATTCACCCCTCCACTTT.

This clone is a singleton in its sample. The genes are TRBV28 and TRBJ2-1, with TRBD2 matching over 7 bases. There are 14 residues in the CDR3. Germline lookup yields CDR1 MDHEN and CDR2 SYDVKM. Trimming at V came to 10 bases and at J to 5 bases, leaving 11 bases not matched to a gene. The CDR3 region is CATESRLADNEQFF. DNA of the CDR3: TGTGCCACAGAGTCAAGGCTAGCGGACAATGAGCAGTTCTTC.

The chain is built from TRBV5-1 and TRBJ2-1; D not resolved. This CDR3 comprises 13 residues. The V gene lost 4 bases and the J gene lost 2 bases, with 7 bases spanning the gap. From germline, CDR1 is SGHRS and CDR2 YFSETQ. CDR3 sequence: CASSENPYNEQFF. CDR3 sequence (DNA): TGCGCCAGCAGCGAGAATCCCTACAATGAGCAGTTCTTC.

This sequence joins TRBV4-1 and TRBJ1-4; D unresolved. The germline V gene has CDR1 MGHRA and CDR2 YSYEKL. The CDR3 is 14 amino acids. Trimming pared 4 bases from V and 5 bases from J, leaving 11 bases between. The CDR3 protein is CASSPRTENEKLFF. CDR3 DNA sequence: TGCGCCAGCAGCCCCCGGACTGAGAATGAAAAACTGTTTTTT.

The DNA for the CDR3 is TGTGCCAGCAGCGCAAACTCCGAGGGCACTGAAGCTTTCTTT. It specifies CASSANSEGTEAFF. This chain joins TRBV9 and TRBJ1-1; D not resolved. The germline CDR1 and CDR2 sequences are SGDLS and YYNGEE. V was pared by 3 bases and J by 4 bases, with 13 bases between. The CDR3 has 14 amino acids.